This T cell receptor (beta chain) appears in the sequencing data of a study of tumor-infiltrating lymphocytes in primary liver carcinoma. Across the study: Both sexes were represented among patients, who were 30 to 69 years old. General study points: A fraction of only about 8-24% of top clones appeared in all five tumor regions. The top-250-clone fraction was significantly higher in tumors than in blood (p = 0.039). Compared with tumor region pairs, tumor-adjacent and tumor-blood pairs overlapped less.

Extraction of RNA together with DNA used about 17-31 mg of unsorted bulk tissue. As regards this clonotype: Its antigen is as yet unknown. Given a much more abundant clone one base away, this may be a read error. The CDR3 ends on some other residue instead of the conserved phenylalanine or tryptophan, so this is likely a read error.

Total RNA (roughly 530 ng) served as template for TCR beta cDNA synthesis primed by a constant-region primer. Modified slightly, ARM-PCR produced TCR beta libraries over three nested multiplex PCR rounds. Forward primers for TRBV1-TRBV30 and a C-beta reverse primer served the first two PCR rounds, at 10 cycles each. MiXCR was run by TCRdb on the multiplex PCR reads, yielding one entry per CDR3 protein. This table has more than 90,000 distinct CDR3 sequences, about two thirds appearing once. The length of the CDR3 is 16 residues. Trimming cost V 3 bases and J 0 bases, with 15 bases left between them. What was sequenced was liver tumor tissue from sampling region 2. Regarding subset: tumor region T2, inferior pole. This clonotype was sampled from an older woman with primary liver carcinoma and hepatitis B virus infection. The V call is TRBV12-3 or TRBV12-4, the J call TRBJ2-7; D may be TRBD2 (5 bases). The CDR3 coding sequence is TGTGCCAGCAGTTTCCAACCTACCGGGATCTCCTACGAGCAGTACCTC. It is translated as CASSFQPTGISYEQYL.